The text below deals with one TCR beta chain. This clonotype showed up many times. Its target antigen remains unknown. No much larger clonotype is one base removed from it; base qualities were not supplied. The data are from a study of CD8 T cells in ankylosing spondylitis (dated by TCRdb to 2017 to 2019). For the study in its entirety: T cell receptor beta repertoires were profiled in healthy donors and ankylosing spondylitis patients so that disease-linked TCR variants could be found. The full study cohort was made up of 25 ankylosing spondylitis patients and roughly 100 healthy donors. Peripheral blood was sampled, and synovial fluid was additionally collected from ankylosing spondylitis patients.

TCRdb records Illumina HiSeq 2500 as the sequencer. Quantitative 5'-RACE with molecular barcodes was the method used to prepare the TCR beta libraries. The authors' pipeline ran thus. A new computational method based on a probabilistic model of VDJ rearrangement was used to identify disease-linked TCR variants. TCRdb reanalyzed the raw reads on its own, using fastp at Q25 for trimming and MiXCR for clone calling, and kept in-frame beta chains. Every entry covers one CDR3 protein and lists the most common genes and DNA from its rows. The V and J calls reflect TCRdb's pipeline rather than the authors' work. Recorded for this sample are about 230,000 distinct CDR3 sequences; roughly 8% of them occurred a single time. The ten largest clones add up to 4% to 5% of the sample. General study outcomes and caveats: A TCR beta motif of about 8 highly homologous amino acid variants appeared characteristic of blood from ankylosing spondylitis patients. Some motif variants had previously been reported in the synovial fluid and blood of reactive arthritis patients, which suggests shared mechanisms of disease initiation. The disease-linked clones were reported as significantly enriched in matched synovial fluid samples from ankylosing spondylitis patients. A CD8+ phenotype was shown by the disease-linked clones, which were found at relatively low frequencies in peripheral blood.

The germline V gene supplies CDR1 SGHTA and CDR2 FQGNSA. A distance of 7 bases separates the germline ends of V and J, which lose 5 bases and 2 bases respectively. The CDR3 numbers 13 residues from cysteine through phenylalanine. Just the 39-base CDR3 DNA is kept, in frame starting at base 1. The chain is made from TRBV7-2 and TRBJ1-5; the D gene is perhaps TRBD1, on 5 matching bases. The TCR sequence derives from a female donor with ankylosing spondylitis or in good health (not recorded which). Sequenced: blood, either unsorted or a sorted T cell fraction (not recorded which). The DNA sequence reads TGTGCCAGCAGCGGACACCGCAATCAGCCCCAGCATTTT. Translated, it reads CASSGHRNQPQHF.